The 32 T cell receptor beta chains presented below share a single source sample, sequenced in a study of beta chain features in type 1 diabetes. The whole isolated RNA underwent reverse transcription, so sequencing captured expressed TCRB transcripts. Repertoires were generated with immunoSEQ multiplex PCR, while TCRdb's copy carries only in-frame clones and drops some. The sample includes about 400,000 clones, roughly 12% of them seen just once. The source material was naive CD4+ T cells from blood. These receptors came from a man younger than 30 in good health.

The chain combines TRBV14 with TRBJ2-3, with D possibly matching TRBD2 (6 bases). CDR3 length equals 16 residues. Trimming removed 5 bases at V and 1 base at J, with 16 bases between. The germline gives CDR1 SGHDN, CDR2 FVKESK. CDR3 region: CASSLHRDLRTDTQYF. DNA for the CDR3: TGTGCCAGCAGCTTACACCGGGACTTACGCACAGATACGCAGTATTTT.

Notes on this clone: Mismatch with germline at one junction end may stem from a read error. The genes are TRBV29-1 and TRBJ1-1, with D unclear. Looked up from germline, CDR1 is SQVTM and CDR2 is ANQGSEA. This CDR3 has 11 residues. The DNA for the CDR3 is TGCAGCGTTGAAGTTGGCCCTGATGCTTTCTTT. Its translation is CSVEVGPDAFF. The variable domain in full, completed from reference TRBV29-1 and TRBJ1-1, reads SAVISQKPSRDICQRGTSLTIQCQVDSQVTMMFWYRQQPGQSLTLIATANQGSEATYESGFVIDKFPISRPNLTFSTLTVSNMSPEDSSIYLCSVEVGPDAFFGQGTRLTVV.

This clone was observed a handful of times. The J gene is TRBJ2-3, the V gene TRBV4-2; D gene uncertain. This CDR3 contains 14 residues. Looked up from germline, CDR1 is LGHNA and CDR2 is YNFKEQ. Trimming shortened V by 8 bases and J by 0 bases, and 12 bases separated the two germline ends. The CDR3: CASHSTASTDTQYF. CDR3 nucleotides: TGTGCCAGCCATAGTACCGCTAGCACAGATACGCAGTATTTT.

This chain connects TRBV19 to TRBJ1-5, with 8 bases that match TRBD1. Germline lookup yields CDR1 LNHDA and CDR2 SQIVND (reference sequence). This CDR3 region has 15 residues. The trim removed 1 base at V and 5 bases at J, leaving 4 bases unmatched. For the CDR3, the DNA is TGTGCCAGTAGTATAGGTGGACAGGGATATCAGCCCCAGCATTTT. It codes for CASSIGGQGYQPQHF.

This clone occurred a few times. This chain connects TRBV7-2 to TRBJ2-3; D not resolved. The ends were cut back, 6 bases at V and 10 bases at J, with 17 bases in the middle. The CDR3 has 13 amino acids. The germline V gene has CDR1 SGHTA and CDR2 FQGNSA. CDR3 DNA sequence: TGTGCCAGCAGTCAAGCCCCGCTCCTTTCGCAGTATTTT. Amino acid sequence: CASSQAPLLSQYF.

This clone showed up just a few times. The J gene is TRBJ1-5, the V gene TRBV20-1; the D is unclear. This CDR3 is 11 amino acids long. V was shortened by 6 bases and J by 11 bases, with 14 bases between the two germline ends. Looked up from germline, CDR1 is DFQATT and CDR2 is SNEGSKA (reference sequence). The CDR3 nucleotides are TGCAGTGCCCATATGGGGAGGTCCCAGCATTTT. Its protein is CSAHMGRSQHF.

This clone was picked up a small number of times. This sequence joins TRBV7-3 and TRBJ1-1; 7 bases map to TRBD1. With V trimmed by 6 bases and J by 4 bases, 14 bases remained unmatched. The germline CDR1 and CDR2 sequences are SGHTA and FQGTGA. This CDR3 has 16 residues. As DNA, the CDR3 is TGTGCCAGCAGTCCAGGCCCGACAGGGATGGGCACTGAAGCTTTCTTT. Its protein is CASSPGPTGMGTEAFF.

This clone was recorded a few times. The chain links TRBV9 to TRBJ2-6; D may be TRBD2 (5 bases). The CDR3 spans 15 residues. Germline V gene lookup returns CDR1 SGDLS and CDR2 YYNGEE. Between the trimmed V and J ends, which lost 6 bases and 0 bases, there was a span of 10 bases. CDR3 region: CASNPGVSGANVLTF. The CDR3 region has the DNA TGTGCCAGCAACCCCGGGGTCTCTGGGGCCAACGTCCTGACTTTC.

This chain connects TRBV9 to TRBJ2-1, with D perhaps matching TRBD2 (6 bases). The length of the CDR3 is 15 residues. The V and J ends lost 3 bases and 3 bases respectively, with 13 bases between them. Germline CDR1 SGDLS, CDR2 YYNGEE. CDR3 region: CASSAMGLVYNEQFF. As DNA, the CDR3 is TGTGCCAGCAGCGCAATGGGACTCGTCTACAATGAGCAGTTCTTC. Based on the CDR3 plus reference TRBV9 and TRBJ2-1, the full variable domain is DSGVTQTPKHLITATGQRVTLRCSPRSGDLSVYWYQQSLDQGLQFLIQYYNGEERAKGNILERFSAQQFPDLHSELNLSSLELGDSALYFCASSAMGLVYNEQFFGPGTRLTVL.

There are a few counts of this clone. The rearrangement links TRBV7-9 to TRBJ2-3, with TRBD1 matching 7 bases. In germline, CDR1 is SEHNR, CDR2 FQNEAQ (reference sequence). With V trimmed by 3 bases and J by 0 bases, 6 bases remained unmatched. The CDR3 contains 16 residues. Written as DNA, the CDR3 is TGTGCCAGCAGCTTTAAGGGGACAGTTAGCACAGATACGCAGTATTTT. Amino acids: CASSFKGTVSTDTQYF.

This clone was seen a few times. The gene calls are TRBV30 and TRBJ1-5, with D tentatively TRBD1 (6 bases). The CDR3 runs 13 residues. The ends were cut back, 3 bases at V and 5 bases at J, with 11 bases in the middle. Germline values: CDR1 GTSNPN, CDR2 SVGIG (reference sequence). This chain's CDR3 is CAWRDRSDQPQHF. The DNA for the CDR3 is TGTGCCTGGAGAGACAGGTCTGATCAGCCCCAGCATTTT.

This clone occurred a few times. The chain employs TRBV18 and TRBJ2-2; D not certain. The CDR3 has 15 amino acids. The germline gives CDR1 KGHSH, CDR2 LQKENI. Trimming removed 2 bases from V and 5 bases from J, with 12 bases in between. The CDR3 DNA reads TGTGCCAGCTCACCAAACCCCAGGCAGACCGGGGAGCTGTTTTTT. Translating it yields CASSPNPRQTGELFF.

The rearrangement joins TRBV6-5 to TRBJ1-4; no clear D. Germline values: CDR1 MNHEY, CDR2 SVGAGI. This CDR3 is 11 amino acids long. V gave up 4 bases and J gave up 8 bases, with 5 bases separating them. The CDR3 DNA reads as TGTGCCAGCAGTTCAGGAGAAAAACTGTTTTTT. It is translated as CASSSGEKLFF.

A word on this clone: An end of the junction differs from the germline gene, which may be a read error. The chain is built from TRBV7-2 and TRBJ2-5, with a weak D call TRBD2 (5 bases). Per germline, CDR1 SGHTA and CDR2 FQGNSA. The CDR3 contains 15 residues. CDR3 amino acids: CASSLVGDFQETQYF. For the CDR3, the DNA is TGTGCCAGCAGCTTAGTGGGAGACTTCCAAGAAACCCAGTACTTC.

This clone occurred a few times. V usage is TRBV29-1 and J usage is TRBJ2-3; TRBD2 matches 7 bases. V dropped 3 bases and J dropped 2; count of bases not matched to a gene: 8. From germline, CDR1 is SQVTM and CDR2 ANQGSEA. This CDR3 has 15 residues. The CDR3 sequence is CSVERLADSTDTQYF. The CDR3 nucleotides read TGCAGCGTTGAGCGTCTAGCGGATTCCACAGATACGCAGTATTTT.

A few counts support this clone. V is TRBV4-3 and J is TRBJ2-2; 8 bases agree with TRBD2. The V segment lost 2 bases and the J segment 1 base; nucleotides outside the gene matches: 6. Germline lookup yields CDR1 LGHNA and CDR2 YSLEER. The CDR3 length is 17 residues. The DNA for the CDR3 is TGCGCCAGCAGCCAAACCATAGCGGGACTGAACACCGGGGAGCTGTTTTTT. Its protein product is CASSQTIAGLNTGELFF.

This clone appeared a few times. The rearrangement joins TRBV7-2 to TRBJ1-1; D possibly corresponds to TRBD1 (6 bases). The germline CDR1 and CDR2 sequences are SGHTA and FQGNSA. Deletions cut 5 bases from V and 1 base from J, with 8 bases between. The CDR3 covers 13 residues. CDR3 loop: CASSADRNTEAFF. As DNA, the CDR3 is TGTGCCAGCAGCGCGGACAGGAACACTGAAGCTTTCTTT.

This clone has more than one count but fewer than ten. The chain's CDR3 is CASSGRGTGFNQPQHF. Written as DNA, the CDR3 is TGTGCCAGTAGTGGCCGCGGGACAGGGTTCAATCAGCCCCAGCATTTT. The chain uses TRBV19 and TRBJ1-5, with 9 bases identical to TRBD1. Germline V gives CDR1 LNHDA, CDR2 SQIVND (reference sequence). The CDR3 has 16 residues. V shed 5 bases, J shed 3 bases, and the junction held 8 bases outside the gene matches.

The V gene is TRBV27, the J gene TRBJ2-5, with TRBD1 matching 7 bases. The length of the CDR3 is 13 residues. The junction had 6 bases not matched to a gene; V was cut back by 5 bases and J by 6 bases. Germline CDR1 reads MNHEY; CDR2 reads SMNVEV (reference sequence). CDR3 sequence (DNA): TGTGCCAGCAGTCCACAGGGGTCAAAGACCCAGTACTTC. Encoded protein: CASSPQGSKTQYF.

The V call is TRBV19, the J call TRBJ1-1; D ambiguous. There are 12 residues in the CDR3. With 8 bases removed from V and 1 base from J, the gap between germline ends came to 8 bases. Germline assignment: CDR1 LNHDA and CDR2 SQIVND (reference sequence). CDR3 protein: CASSPGNTEAFF. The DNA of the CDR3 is TGTGCCAGTTCTCCGGGGAACACTGAAGCTTTCTTT.

The CDR3, as DNA: TGTGCCTCCCCTGGGACCGGGACTCTCATCGAGCAGTACTTC. It codes for CASPGTGTLIEQYF. This chain links TRBV19 with TRBJ2-7; a possible D gene is TRBD2 (6 bases). Trimming cost V 11 bases and J 6 bases, with 23 bases left between them. The CDR3 is made up of 14 amino acids. CDR1 is LNHDA and CDR2 is SQIVND in the germline V gene (reference sequence).

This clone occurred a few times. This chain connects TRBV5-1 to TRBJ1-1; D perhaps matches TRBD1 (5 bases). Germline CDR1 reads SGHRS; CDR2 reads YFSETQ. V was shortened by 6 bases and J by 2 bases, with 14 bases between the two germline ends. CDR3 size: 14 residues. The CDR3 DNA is TGCGCCAGCACCCTGACGGGGGACAACACTGAAGCTTTCTTT. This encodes CASTLTGDNTEAFF.

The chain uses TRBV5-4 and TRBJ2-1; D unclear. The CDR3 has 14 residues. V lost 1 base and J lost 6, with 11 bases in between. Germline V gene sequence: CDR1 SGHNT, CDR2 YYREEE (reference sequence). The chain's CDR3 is CASSLTRSGNEQFF. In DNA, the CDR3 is TGTGCCAGCAGCTTGACGCGGTCGGGCAATGAGCAGTTCTTC. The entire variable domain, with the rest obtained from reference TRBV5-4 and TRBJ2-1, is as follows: ETGVTQSPTHLIKTRGQQVTLRCSSQSGHNTVSWYQQALGQGPQFIFQYYREEENGRGNFPPRFSGLQFPNYSSELNVNALELDDSALYLCASSLTRSGNEQFFGPGTRLTVL.

CDR3 DNA sequence: TGCGCCAGCAGCTTTGGGGCAGGGGAAAACTATGGCTACACCTTC. It is translated as CASSFGAGENYGYTF. V usage is TRBV5-1 and J usage is TRBJ1-2; TRBD1 might be the D (6 bases). This CDR3 is 15 amino acids long. Trimming stripped 2 bases from V and 2 bases from J, with 13 bases between. Looked up from germline, CDR1 is SGHRS and CDR2 is YFSETQ.

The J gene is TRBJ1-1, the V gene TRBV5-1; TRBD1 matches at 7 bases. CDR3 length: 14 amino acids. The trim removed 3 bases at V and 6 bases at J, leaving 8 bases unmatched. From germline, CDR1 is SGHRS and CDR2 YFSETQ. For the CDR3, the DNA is TGCGCCAGCAGCTCGGGGACAGTGCGCGCTGAAGCTTTCTTT. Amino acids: CASSSGTVRAEAFF.

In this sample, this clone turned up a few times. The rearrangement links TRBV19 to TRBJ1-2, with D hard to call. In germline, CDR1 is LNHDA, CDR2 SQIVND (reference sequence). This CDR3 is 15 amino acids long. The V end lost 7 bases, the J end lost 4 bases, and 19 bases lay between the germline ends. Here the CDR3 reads CASTRKAEGGYGYTF. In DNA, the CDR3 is TGTGCCAGTACCCGTAAGGCAGAGGGCGGCTATGGCTACACCTTC.

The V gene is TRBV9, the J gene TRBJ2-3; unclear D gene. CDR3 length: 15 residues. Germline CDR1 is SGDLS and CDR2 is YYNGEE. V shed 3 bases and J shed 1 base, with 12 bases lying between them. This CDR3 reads CASSGIVGGTDTQYF. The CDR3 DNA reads TGTGCCAGCAGCGGGATAGTCGGAGGCACAGATACGCAGTATTTT.

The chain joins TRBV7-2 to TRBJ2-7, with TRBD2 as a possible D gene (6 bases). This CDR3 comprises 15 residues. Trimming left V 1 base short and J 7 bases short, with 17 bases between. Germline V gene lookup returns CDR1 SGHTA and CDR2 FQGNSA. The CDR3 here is CASSLGVSGRLEQYF. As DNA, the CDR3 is TGTGCCAGCAGCTTAGGGGTCAGCGGGCGCTTAGAGCAGTACTTC. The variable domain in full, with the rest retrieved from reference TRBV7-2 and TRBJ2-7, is GAGVSQSPSNKVTEKGKDVELRCDPISGHTALYWYRQSLGQGLEFLIYFQGNSAPDKSGLPSDRFSAERTGGSVSTLTIQRTQQEDSAVYLCASSLGVSGRLEQYFGPGTRLTVT.

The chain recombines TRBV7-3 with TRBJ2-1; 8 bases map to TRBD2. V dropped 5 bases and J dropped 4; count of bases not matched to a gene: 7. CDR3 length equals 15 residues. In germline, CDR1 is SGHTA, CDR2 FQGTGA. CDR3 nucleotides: TGTGCCAGCAGCGTGAGCGGGGGTGATTACAATGAGCAGTTCTTC. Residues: CASSVSGGDYNEQFF.

CDR3 amino acids: CASSLRRDGSNEQFF. For the CDR3, the DNA is TGTGCCAGCAGCTTAAGGCGGGACGGTTCCAATGAGCAGTTCTTC. The rearrangement joins TRBV7-3 to TRBJ2-1, with TRBD2 as a possible D gene (6 bases). The germline V and J ends were trimmed by 1 base and 6 bases, with 13 bases remaining between them. The CDR3 is 15 amino acids. CDR1 and CDR2 from the germline V gene are SGHTA and FQGTGA.

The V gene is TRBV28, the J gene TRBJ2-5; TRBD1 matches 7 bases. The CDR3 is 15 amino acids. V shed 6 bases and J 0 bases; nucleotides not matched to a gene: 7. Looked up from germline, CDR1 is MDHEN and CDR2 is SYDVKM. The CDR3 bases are TGTGCCAGCAGCCCCGGGACAGCGTACCAAGAGACCCAGTACTTC. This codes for CASSPGTAYQETQYF. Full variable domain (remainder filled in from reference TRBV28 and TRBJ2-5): DVKVTQSSRYLVKRTGEKVFLECVQDMDHENMFWYRQDPGLGLRLIYFSYDVKMKEKGDIPEGYSVSREKKERFSLILESASTNQTSMYLCASSPGTAYQETQYFGPGTRLLVL.

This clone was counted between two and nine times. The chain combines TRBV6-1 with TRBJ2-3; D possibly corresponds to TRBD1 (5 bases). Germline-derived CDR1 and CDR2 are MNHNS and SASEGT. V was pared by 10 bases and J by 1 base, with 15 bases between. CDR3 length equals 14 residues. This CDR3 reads CATNRQTGTDTQYF. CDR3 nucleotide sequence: TGTGCCACCAATCGACAGACAGGCACAGATACGCAGTATTTT.